The next 2 T cell receptor beta chains were all read from a single sample in a study of T cell repertoires in cytomegalovirus infection. A single record per CDR3 protein comes from TCRdb applying MiXCR to the reads. The sample has fewer than 550,000 distinct CDR3 sequences; about 33% are singletons. Sequenced: PBMCs. All receptors derive from a human donor in good health (CMV status not recorded). Some clones in this sample may be carry-over from other donors' samples.

The chain employs TRBV2 and TRBJ1-2; 7 bases agree with TRBD1. The trim removed 7 bases at V and 5 bases at J, leaving 19 bases unmatched. Germline loops: CDR1 SNHLY, CDR2 FYNNEI. The CDR3 length is 17 residues. DNA for the CDR3: TGTGCCAGCATTGGAGGGGGCACAGGGGCCACTGAATATGGCTACACCTTC. This codes for CASIGGGTGATEYGYTF.

V and J are TRBV7-6 and TRBJ2-2; no firm D call. The CDR3 runs 16 residues. Germline CDR1 and CDR2: SGHVS and FNYEAQ. V was cut by 5 bases and J by 6 bases, with 19 bases left in between. The CDR3 reads CASSLLRRASPGELFF. The CDR3 coding sequence is TGTGCCAGCAGCCTCCTTCGCCGGGCATCCCCCGGGGAGCTGTTTTTT. The full variable domain, in which reference TRBV7-6 and TRBJ2-2 provide the parts outside the CDR3, is GAGVSQSPRYKVTKRGQDVALRCDPISGHVSLYWYRQALGQGPEFLTYFNYEAQQDKSGLPNDRFSAERPEGSISTLTIQRTEQRDSAMYRCASSLLRRASPGELFFGEGSRLTVL.